This T cell receptor (beta chain) was observed in a study of post-analysis software for immune sequencing data. In the study overall: Courses of disease covered relapsing-remitting, secondary progressive and progressive-relapsing multiple sclerosis. Study-wide results and limits: Strong co-clustering by F measure was evident for samples that had been prepared in the same batch. In patients, TRBV5-6, TRBV5-1 and TRBV20-1 belonged to roughly 5 TRBV segments found more frequently than in controls. Diversity measured as normalized Chao1 was significantly lower in multiple sclerosis patients than in controls.

This CDR3 region has 16 residues. V was clipped by 4 bases and J by 2 bases; unmatched bases: 11. CDR1 and CDR2 (germline): ENHRY, SYGVKD. This clonotype was seen only a few times. Its antigen is still unknown. TCR beta cDNA libraries had unique molecular identifiers. Input amounts of about 0.95 to 10 million T cells were used. These gave approximately 500,000 cDNA molecules, so each molecule approximated one T cell. TCRdb re-called the PCR reads through MiXCR, storing one row per CDR3 protein. The sample includes roughly 570,000 distinct CDR3 sequences, around 34% seen only once; the top ten take around 6%.

Sequencing was performed on blood. The chain has TRBV10-3 and TRBJ2-7; 7 bases agree with TRBD1. The clonotype was recovered from a girl under 18 with multiple sclerosis. CDR3 in amino acids: CAISGSQGLSAYEQYF. Here the CDR3 DNA reads TGTGCCATCAGTGGGTCACAGGGGCTAAGCGCCTACGAGCAGTACTTC.